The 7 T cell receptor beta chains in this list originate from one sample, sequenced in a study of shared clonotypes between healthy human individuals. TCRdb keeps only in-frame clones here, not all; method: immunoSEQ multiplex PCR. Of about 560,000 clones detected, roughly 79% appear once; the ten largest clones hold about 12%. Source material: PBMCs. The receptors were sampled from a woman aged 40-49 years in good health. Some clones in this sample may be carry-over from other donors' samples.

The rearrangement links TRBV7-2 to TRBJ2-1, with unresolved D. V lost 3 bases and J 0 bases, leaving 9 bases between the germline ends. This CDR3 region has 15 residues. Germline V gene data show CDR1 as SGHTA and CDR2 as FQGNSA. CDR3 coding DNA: TGTGCCAGCAGCTTTACTTCGAGCTCCTACAATGAGCAGTTCTTC. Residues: CASSFTSSSYNEQFF.

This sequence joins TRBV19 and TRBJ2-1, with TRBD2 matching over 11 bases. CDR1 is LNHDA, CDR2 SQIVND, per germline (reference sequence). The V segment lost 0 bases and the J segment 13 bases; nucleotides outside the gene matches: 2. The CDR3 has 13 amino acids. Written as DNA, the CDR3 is TGTGCCAGTAGTATAGATCGACTAGCGGGACAGTTCTTC. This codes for CASSIDRLAGQFF.

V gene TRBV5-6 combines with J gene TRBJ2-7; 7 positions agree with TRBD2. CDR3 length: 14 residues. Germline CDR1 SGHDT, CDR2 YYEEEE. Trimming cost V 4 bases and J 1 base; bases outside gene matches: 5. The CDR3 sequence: CASSAPGGSYEQYF. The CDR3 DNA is TGTGCCAGCAGCGCTCCGGGGGGTTCCTACGAGCAGTACTTC.

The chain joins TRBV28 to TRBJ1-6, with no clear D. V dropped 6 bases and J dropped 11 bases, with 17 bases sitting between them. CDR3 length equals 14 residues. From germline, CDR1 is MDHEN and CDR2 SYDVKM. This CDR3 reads CASSASRRVAPLHF. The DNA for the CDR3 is TGTGCCAGCAGCGCCTCTAGGAGGGTTGCACCCCTCCACTTT.

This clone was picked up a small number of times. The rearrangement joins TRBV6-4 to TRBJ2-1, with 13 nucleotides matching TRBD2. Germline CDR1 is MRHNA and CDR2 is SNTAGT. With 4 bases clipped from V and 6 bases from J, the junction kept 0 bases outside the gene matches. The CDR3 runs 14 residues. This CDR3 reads CASSGTSGSNEQFF. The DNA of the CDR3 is TGTGCCAGCAGTGGGACTAGCGGGAGCAATGAGCAGTTCTTC.

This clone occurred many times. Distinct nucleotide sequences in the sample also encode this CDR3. The CDR3 DNA sequence: TGTGCCAGCAGCTTAATGGGGAACACCGGGGAGCTGTTTTTT. It encodes CASSLMGNTGELFF. The chain has TRBV5-4 and TRBJ2-2; D uncertain. Germline CDR1 and CDR2: SGHNT and YYREEE (reference sequence). This CDR3 spans 14 amino acids. Between the trimmed V and J ends, which lost 2 bases and 1 base, there was a span of 6 bases.

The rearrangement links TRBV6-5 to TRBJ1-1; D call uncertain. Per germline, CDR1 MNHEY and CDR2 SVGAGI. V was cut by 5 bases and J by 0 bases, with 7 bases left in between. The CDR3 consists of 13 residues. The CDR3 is CASSRSVNTEAFF. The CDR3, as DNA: TGTGCCAGCAGTCGGTCGGTGAACACTGAAGCTTTCTTT.